These 18 T cell receptor beta chains were all obtained from the same sample, sequenced in a study of identical twins. In TCRdb, the 5' RACE reads were re-called with MiXCR into one record per CDR3 protein. The sample comprises just under 650,000 distinct CDR3 sequences, about 7.6% of which are singletons, and approximately 1.5% rests with the top ten. The same data also went into a second study, on yellow fever vaccine responses in identical twins.

Sequencing was carried out using PBMCs. These receptors all come from a woman between 18 and 30 years old in good health.

This clonotype was counted at least ten times. V gene TRBV3-1 combines with J gene TRBJ2-1; D call uncertain. Germline V gene lookup returns CDR1 LGHDT and CDR2 YNNKEL (reference sequence). With 1 base removed from V and 4 bases from J, the gap between germline ends came to 11 bases. The CDR3 contains 15 residues. The DNA of the CDR3 is TGTGCCAGCAGCCAAGGGATGGGGTCTTACAATGAGCAGTTCTTC. Translation: CASSQGMGSYNEQFF.

This clonotype was found many times. This sequence joins TRBV20-1 and TRBJ1-1, with D hard to call. Trimming took off 6 bases at V and 1 base at J, with 3 bases between the two ends. The CDR3 sequence is 10 residues long. In germline, CDR1 is DFQATT, CDR2 SNEGSKA (reference sequence). The CDR3 region is CSASNTEAFF. CDR3 nucleotide sequence: TGCAGTGCATCGAACACTGAAGCTTTCTTT.

CDR3 coding DNA: TGCAGTGCTTCCCCTAGCGCAACCCGAGAGACCCAGTACTTC. Amino acid sequence: CSASPSATRETQYF. V is TRBV20-1 and J is TRBJ2-5, with D perhaps TRBD2 (6 bases). CDR1 is DFQATT, CDR2 SNEGSKA, per germline (reference sequence). V was cut by 5 bases and J by 4 bases, with 17 bases left in between. CDR3 length: 14 amino acids.

The sample holds a few counts of this clonotype. The chain uses TRBV29-1 and TRBJ2-2, with D possibly being TRBD2 (5 bases). Between the trimmed V and J ends, which lost 6 bases and 6 bases, there was a span of 14 bases. From germline, CDR1 is SQVTM and CDR2 ANQGSEA. The CDR3 has 13 residues. For the CDR3, the DNA is TGCAGCGTCGAGGGTGGTTGGTCCGGGGAGCTGTTTTTT. It yields the protein CSVEGGWSGELFF.

This clonotype was detected only a few times. The rearrangement joins TRBV20-1 to TRBJ2-3; 9 positions agree with TRBD2. Germline CDR1 and CDR2: DFQATT and SNEGSKA (reference sequence). The ends lost 2 bases at V and 4 bases at J; junction bases unmatched: 4. The CDR3 spans 14 residues. This chain's CDR3 is CSARLAGRPDTQYF. The DNA for the CDR3 is TGCAGTGCTAGACTAGCGGGAAGACCAGATACGCAGTATTTT.

This clonotype has more than one count but fewer than ten. The chain recombines TRBV15 with TRBJ2-5; 11 bases match TRBD2. The V gene end was trimmed by 0 bases and the J gene end by 5 bases; junction bases not matched to a gene: 5. Germline CDR1 is LNHNV and CDR2 is YYDKDF (reference sequence). The length of the CDR3 is 16 residues. In DNA, the CDR3 is TGTGCCACCAGCAGAGATCGGGCTAGCGGGAGGGAGACCCAGTACTTC. Encoded protein: CATSRDRASGRETQYF.

This clonotype has more than one count but fewer than ten. This chain connects TRBV20-1 to TRBJ2-7; D possibly corresponds to TRBD1 (6 bases). The CDR3 consists of 13 residues. Germline-derived CDR1 and CDR2 are DFQATT and SNEGSKA (reference sequence). The V end was cut by 6 bases, the J end by 1 base, with 13 bases between. The CDR3 DNA is TGCAGTGCACGCAGGGGATCTTCCTACGAGCAGTACGTC. It encodes CSARRGSSYEQYV.

The rearrangement links TRBV3-1 to TRBJ1-1, with D possibly matching TRBD1 (6 bases). CDR3 size: 15 residues. Between the trimmed V and J ends, which lost 5 bases and 1 base, there was a span of 14 bases. Germline V lookup: CDR1 LGHDT, CDR2 YNNKEL (reference sequence). CDR3 nucleotide sequence: TGTGCCAGCAGCATCCAACAGGGACGGAACACTGAAGCTTTCTTT. The encoded protein is CASSIQQGRNTEAFF.

J is TRBJ2-7 and V is TRBV16, with TRBD2 matching over 7 bases. Germline V gene data show CDR1 as KGHSY and CDR2 as FQNENV. Trimming at V came to 0 bases and at J to 7 bases, leaving 9 bases not matched to a gene. This CDR3 comprises 15 residues. CDR3 coding DNA: TGTGCCAGCAGCCAATCGCATATTGGGGGAGGGGAGCAGTACTTC. Protein sequence: CASSQSHIGGGEQYF.

This clonotype was recorded at least ten times. This chain uses TRBV7-2 with TRBJ1-5, with no clear D. The V end was cut by 1 base, the J end by 6 bases, with 10 bases between. The length of the CDR3 is 14 residues. Germline lookup yields CDR1 SGHTA and CDR2 FQGNSA. The CDR3 nucleotides read TGTGCCAGCAGCTTAGGGCAGGAAGGTCAGCCCCAGCATTTT. Its protein product is CASSLGQEGQPQHF. The full variable domain, completed using reference TRBV7-2 and TRBJ1-5, is GAGVSQSPSNKVTEKGKDVELRCDPISGHTALYWYRQSLGQGLEFLIYFQGNSAPDKSGLPSDRFSAERTGGSVSTLTIQRTQQEDSAVYLCASSLGQEGQPQHFGDGTRLSIL.

In its sample, this clonotype was seen many times. V usage is TRBV20-1 and J usage is TRBJ2-1; D not certain. Deletions cut 5 bases from V and 8 bases from J, with 13 bases between. Germline V gene lookup returns CDR1 DFQATT and CDR2 SNEGSKA (reference sequence). The CDR3 totals 12 residues. The CDR3 reads CSAGELAYEQFF. CDR3 sequence (DNA): TGCAGTGCTGGGGAATTAGCCTATGAGCAGTTCTTC.

This clonotype was seen a few times. The chain employs TRBV7-7 and TRBJ2-1, with a weak D call TRBD2 (5 bases). The V end was cut by 5 bases, the J end by 5 bases, with 19 bases between. CDR1 and CDR2 (germline): SSHAT, FNYEAQ (reference sequence). There are 16 residues in the CDR3. CDR3 nucleotide sequence: TGTGCCAGCAGCCCCCAACTAGATTCCCCGAACAATGAGCAGTTCTTC. This encodes CASSPQLDSPNNEQFF.

About this clonotype: Being one base from a much bigger clone, this may be a read error. The genes are TRBV6-4 and TRBJ2-2; a weak D match, TRBD1 (6 bases). The ends were cut back, 3 bases at V and 0 bases at J, with 8 bases in the middle. Germline values: CDR1 MRHNA, CDR2 SNTAGT. CDR3 length equals 15 residues. This CDR3 reads CASSEGTPNTGELFF. The CDR3 nucleotides are TGTGCCAGCAGTGAAGGGACACCGAACACCGGGGAGCTGTTTTTT.

This clonotype was recorded at least ten times. The chain is built from TRBV12-3 or TRBV12-4 and TRBJ1-1; no clear D gene. The CDR3 has 12 residues. Trimming pared 1 base from V and 10 bases from J, leaving 10 bases between. CDR3 region: CASSLGRNRAFF. CDR3 nucleotides: TGTGCCAGCAGTTTAGGTCGTAATCGAGCTTTCTTT.

The V and J genes are TRBV29-1 and TRBJ2-2; D is possibly TRBD1 or TRBD2 (5 bases each). V gave up 6 bases and J gave up 4 bases, with 12 bases separating them. Germline assignment: CDR1 SQVTM and CDR2 ANQGSEA. This CDR3 contains 13 residues. The CDR3 DNA follows: TGCAGCGTCAGGGACCCCCCCACCGGGGAGCTGTTTTTT. It codes for CSVRDPPTGELFF.

The chain is built from TRBV3-1 and TRBJ2-1, with D possibly TRBD2 on 6 matching bases. The germline CDR1 and CDR2 sequences are LGHDT and YNNKEL (reference sequence). Trimming left V 1 base short and J 2 bases short, with 18 bases between. CDR3 length equals 18 residues. In nucleotides, the CDR3 is TGTGCCAGCAGCCAAGGGTACGCGGGCCTAGCGCCCTACAATGAGCAGTTCTTC. It encodes CASSQGYAGLAPYNEQFF.

There are a few counts of this clonotype. The chain joins TRBV7-6 to TRBJ2-2; TRBD1 agrees at 8 bases. With 5 bases clipped from V and 0 bases from J, the junction kept 8 bases outside the gene matches. Germline V gives CDR1 SGHVS, CDR2 FNYEAQ. This CDR3 has 17 residues. CDR3 coding DNA: TGTGCCAGCAGCCCGAGACAGGGGATCGCGAACACCGGGGAGCTGTTTTTT. It is translated as CASSPRQGIANTGELFF.

This clonotype was observed many times. The V call is TRBV20-1, the J call TRBJ2-1, with D possibly being TRBD2 (5 bases). The CDR3 covers 12 residues. Germline V lookup: CDR1 DFQATT, CDR2 SNEGSKA (reference sequence). As DNA, the CDR3 is TGCAGCGGGATCCTAATGGACAATGAGCAGTTCTTC. It yields the protein CSGILMDNEQFF.